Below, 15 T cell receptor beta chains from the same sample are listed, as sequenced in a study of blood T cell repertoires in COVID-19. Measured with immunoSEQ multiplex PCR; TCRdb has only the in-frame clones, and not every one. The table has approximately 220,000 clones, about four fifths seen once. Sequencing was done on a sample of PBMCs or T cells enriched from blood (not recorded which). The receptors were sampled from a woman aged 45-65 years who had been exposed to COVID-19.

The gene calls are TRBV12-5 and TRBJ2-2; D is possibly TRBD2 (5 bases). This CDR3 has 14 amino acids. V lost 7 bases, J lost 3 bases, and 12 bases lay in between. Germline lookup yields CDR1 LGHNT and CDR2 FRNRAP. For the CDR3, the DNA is TGTGCTAGTGCCCCCGGGGTTTACACCGGGGAGCTGTTTTTT. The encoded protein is CASAPGVYTGELFF.

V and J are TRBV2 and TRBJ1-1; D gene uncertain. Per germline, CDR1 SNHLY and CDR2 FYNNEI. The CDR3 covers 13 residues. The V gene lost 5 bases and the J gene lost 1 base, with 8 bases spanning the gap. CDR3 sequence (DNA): TGTGCCAGCAGTACCCCAGGGAACACTGAAGCTTTCTTT. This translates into CASSTPGNTEAFF.

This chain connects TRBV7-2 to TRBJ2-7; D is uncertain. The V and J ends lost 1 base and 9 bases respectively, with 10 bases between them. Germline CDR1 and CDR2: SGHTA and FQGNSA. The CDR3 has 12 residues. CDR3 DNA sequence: TGTGCCAGCAGCTTAGAAGTGGGCAGGCAGTACTTC. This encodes CASSLEVGRQYF.

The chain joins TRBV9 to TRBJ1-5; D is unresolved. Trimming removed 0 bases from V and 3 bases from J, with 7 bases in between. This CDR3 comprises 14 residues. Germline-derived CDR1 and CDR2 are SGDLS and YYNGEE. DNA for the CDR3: TGTGCCAGCAGCGTAGGGGCTATCAATCAGCCCCAGCATTTT. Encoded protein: CASSVGAINQPQHF.

CDR3 DNA sequence: TGTGCCAGCACCCTTGGGGGCCGAGGTCGCACAGATACGCAGTATTTT. This gives the protein CASTLGGRGRTDTQYF. The chain recombines TRBV28 with TRBJ2-3; possibly TRBD1 for D (6 bases). V was trimmed by 7 bases and J by 1 base, leaving 18 bases between them. The germline CDR1 and CDR2 sequences are MDHEN and SYDVKM. The CDR3 sequence is 16 residues long.

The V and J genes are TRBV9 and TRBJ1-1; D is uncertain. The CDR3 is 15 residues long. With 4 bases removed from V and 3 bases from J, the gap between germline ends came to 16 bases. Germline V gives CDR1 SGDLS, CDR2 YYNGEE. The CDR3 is CASSPDPLGDTEAFF. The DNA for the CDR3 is TGTGCCAGCAGCCCGGACCCTCTCGGGGACACTGAAGCTTTCTTT.

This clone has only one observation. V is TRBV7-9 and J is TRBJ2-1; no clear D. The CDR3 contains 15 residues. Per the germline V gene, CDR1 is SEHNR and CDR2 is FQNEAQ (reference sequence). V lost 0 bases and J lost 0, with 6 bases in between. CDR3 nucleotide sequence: TGTGCCAGCAGCTTAGCCCTGAGCTCCTACAATGAGCAGTTCTTC. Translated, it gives CASSLALSSYNEQFF.

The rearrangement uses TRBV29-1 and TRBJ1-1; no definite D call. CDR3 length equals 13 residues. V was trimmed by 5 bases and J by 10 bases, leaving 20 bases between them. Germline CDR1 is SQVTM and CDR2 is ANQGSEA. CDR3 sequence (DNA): TGCAGCGTTCTCGCCGGGCCGGGAGGTGCAGCTTTCTTT. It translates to CSVLAGPGGAAFF.

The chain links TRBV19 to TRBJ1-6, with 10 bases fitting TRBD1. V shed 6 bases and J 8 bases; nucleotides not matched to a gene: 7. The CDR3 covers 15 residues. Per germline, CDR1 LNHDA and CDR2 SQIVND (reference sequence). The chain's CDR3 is CASSPTGGAYSPLHF. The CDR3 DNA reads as TGTGCCAGTAGCCCGACAGGGGGCGCATATTCACCCCTCCACTTT.

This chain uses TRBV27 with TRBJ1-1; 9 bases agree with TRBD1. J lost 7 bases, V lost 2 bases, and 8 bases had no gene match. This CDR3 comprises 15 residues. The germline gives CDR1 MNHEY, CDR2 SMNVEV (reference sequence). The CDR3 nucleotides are TGTGCCAGCAGTTTACTCGGGACAGGGAGGAATGAAGCTTTCTTT. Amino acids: CASSLLGTGRNEAFF.

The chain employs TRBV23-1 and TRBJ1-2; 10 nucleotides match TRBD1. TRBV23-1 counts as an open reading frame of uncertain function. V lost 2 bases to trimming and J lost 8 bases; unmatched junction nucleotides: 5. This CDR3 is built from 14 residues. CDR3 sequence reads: CASSQLGQGGGYTF. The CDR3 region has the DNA TGCGCCAGCAGTCAACTCGGACAGGGGGGAGGCTACACCTTC.

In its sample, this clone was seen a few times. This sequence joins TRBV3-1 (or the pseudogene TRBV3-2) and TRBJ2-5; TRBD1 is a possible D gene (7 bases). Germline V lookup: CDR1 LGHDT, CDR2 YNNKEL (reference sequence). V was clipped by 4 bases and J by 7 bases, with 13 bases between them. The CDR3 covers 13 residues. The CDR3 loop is CASSLHRGGTQYF. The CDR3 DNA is TGTGCCAGCAGCCTTCACAGGGGAGGGACCCAGTACTTC.

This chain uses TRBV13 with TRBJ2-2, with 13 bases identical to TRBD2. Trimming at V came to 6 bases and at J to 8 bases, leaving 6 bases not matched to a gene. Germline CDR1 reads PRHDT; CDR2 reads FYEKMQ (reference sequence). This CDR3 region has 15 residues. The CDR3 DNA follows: TGTGCCAGCAGGGGGACTAGCGGGGTTCAAGGGGAGCTGTTTTTT. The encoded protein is CASRGTSGVQGELFF.

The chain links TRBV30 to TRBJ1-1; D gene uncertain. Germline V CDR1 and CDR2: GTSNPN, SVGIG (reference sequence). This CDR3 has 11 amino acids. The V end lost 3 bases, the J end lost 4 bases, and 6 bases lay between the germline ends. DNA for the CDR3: TGTGCCTGGAGGCACTTCACTGAAGCTTTCTTT. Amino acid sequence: CAWRHFTEAFF.

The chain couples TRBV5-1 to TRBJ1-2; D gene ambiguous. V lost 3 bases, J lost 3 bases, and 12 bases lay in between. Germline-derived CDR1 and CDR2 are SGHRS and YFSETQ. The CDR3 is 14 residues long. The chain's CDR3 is CASSSRNPDYGYTF. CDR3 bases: TGCGCCAGCAGCTCGAGGAATCCGGACTATGGCTACACCTTC.